The clone carrying this T cell receptor beta chain was detected a few times. HTBI primers from iRepertoire and Arm-PCR of CDR3 regions yielded the TCR beta libraries. Via MiXCR, TCRdb re-called the multiplex PCR reads, giving one row per CDR3 protein. Here the sample spans 400,000 to 550,000 distinct CDR3 sequences, less than 20% being singletons. The data belong to a study of regulatory T cells in long-lasting Graves disease. The time point is: newly diagnosed GD, antithyroid drugs for less than 3 months. From RNA extracted from PBMCs, the TCR library was made. The same data also contributed to another study, on T cells in Graves' hyperthyroidism and ophthalmopathy.

The clonotype originates from a woman aged 18-29 years with Graves disease. The sample here was peripheral blood mononuclear cells (PBMCs), taken at new diagnosis, from a patient treated with antithyroid drugs.

In DNA, the CDR3 is TGCAGCGTTGAAGATCTGGCCTACGAGCAGTACTTC. Its protein is CSVEDLAYEQYF. The J gene is TRBJ2-7, the V gene TRBV29-1; D unclear. This CDR3 region has 12 residues. Per germline, CDR1 SQVTM and CDR2 ANQGSEA. V lost 0 bases and J 2 bases, leaving 5 bases between the germline ends.